This is a list of T cell receptor beta chains from one sample in a study of cytomegalovirus exposure and HLA in healthy donors. This table comes from immunoSEQ multiplex PCR, and its TCRdb copy is limited to in-frame clones, with some not included. The table has approximately 210,000 clones, 77% seen once; the top ten hold 2% to 2.5%. Source material: PBMCs. The source of these receptors is a woman under 40 in good health and CMV-seropositive. Both conserved end residues are part of each CDR3. A D gene is named only where the DNA matches it firmly. Clone size is given for some rows only: seen once, a few or many times, or a class if the clone is expanded.

v_call	d_call	j_call	clone_size	cdr3_length	cdr3_nt	cdr3_aa
TRBV5-5	NA	TRBJ1-1	few	12	TGTGCCAGCAGCTTGTGGGCAACTGAAGCTTTCTTT	CASSLWATEAFF
TRBV28	NA	TRBJ1-5	once	14	TGTGCCAGCAGGAAGGGCGGGAGCAATCAGCCCCAGCATTTT	CASRKGGSNQPQHF
TRBV7-2	NA	TRBJ2-1	NA	17	TGTGCCAGCAGCTTAGTCGTTTTCACAGACCAATACAATGAGCAGTTCTTC	CASSLVVFTDQYNEQFF
TRBV9	TRBD2	TRBJ2-3	few	17	TGTGCCAGCAGCGCCCACCGGACTAGCGGGGGATTTGATACGCAGTATTTT	CASSAHRTSGGFDTQYF
TRBV30	NA	TRBJ2-1	NA	13	TGTGCCTGGACTCAAAACCGGGGAAATGAGCAGTTCTTC	CAWTQNRGNEQFF
TRBV7-2	TRBD1	TRBJ2-7	once	14	TGTGCCAGCACCGGGACAGGGCTTTCCTACGAGCAGTACTTC	CASTGTGLSYEQYF
TRBV7-8	NA	TRBJ1-5	NA	17	TGTGCCAGCAGCTTAAGAGCCTCTGGGCTCTACAATCAGCCCCAGCATTTT	CASSLRASGLYNQPQHF
TRBV7-2	NA	TRBJ1-4	NA	16	TGTGCCAGCAGCTTAGATCGGGGGGCAACTAATGAAAAACTGTTTTTT	CASSLDRGATNEKLFF
TRBV2	NA	TRBJ2-2	NA	14	TGTGCCAGCAGTGAAGGAGGTGTCACCGGGGAGCTGTTTTTT	CASSEGGVTGELFF
TRBV7-9	TRBD1	TRBJ1-1	NA	14	TGTGCCAGCAGCCCAGGACAGGGAGGCACTGAAGCTTTCTTT	CASSPGQGGTEAFF
TRBV6-5	NA	TRBJ1-1	NA	14	TGTGCCAGCAGTCCCCGACACCGGAACACTGAAGCTTTCTTT	CASSPRHRNTEAFF
TRBV10-3	TRBD2	TRBJ2-3	NA	17	TGTGCCATCAGTGGGCTTTTAGCGGGAGGGGGCACAGATACGCAGTATTTT	CAISGLLAGGGTDTQYF
TRBV28	TRBD1	TRBJ1-2	once	15	TGTGCCAGCAGTTTAATGGTGACAGGGGTCTATGGCTACACCTTC	CASSLMVTGVYGYTF
TRBV6-5	NA	TRBJ2-7	once	12	TGTGCCAGCAGTTATTTGGGGGGAGGCCTGTACTTC	CASSYLGGGLYF
TRBV5-1	NA	TRBJ1-1	NA	13	TGCGCCAGCAGCTTTCGGCAGGGGACTGAAGCTTTCTTT	CASSFRQGTEAFF
TRBV10-1	NA	TRBJ1-5	NA	13	TGCGCCAGCAGGAGTACAGGGTACTTGCCCCAGCATTTT	CASRSTGYLPQHF
TRBV11-2	NA	TRBJ2-1	NA	17	TGTGCCAGCAGCTTAGAGGCGGGGCCCCCCCCTTACAATGAGCAGTTCTTC	CASSLEAGPPPYNEQFF
TRBV5-1	TRBD2	TRBJ2-5	few	15	TGCGCCAGCAGCCCAGCGGGAAACAGTGAAGAGACCCAGTACTTC	CASSPAGNSEETQYF
TRBV29-1	TRBD2	TRBJ2-5	once	17	TGCAGCGTTGAAAGGGCCCCGGGACTAGCGTACCAAGAGACCCAGTACTTC	CSVERAPGLAYQETQYF
TRBV5-6	TRBD1	TRBJ2-2	NA	16	TGTGCCAGCAGCTTGGGGACAGGGGGGTTCGCCGGGGAGCTGTTTTTT	CASSLGTGGFAGELFF
TRBV19	NA	TRBJ1-5	NA	15	TGTGCCAGTGCCCCGACCCCAGGGGCCCATCAGCCCCAGCATTTT	CASAPTPGAHQPQHF
TRBV29-1	NA	TRBJ1-1	NA	11	TGCAGCGTTCATACAAACCTTTTGTGGTTCTTT	CSVHTNLLWFF
TRBV6-1	NA	TRBJ2-1	many	12	TGTGCCAGCAGTGACCCCGGGAATGAGCAGTTCTTC	CASSDPGNEQFF
TRBV29-1	TRBD1	TRBJ2-5	NA	16	TGCAGCGTTGGGAGGTCGGACAGGCAGTACCAAGAGACCCAGTACTTC	CSVGRSDRQYQETQYF
TRBV30	NA	TRBJ1-1	once	14	TGTGCCTGGAAGCAGGGGACCCAGTACACTGAAGCTTTCTTT	CAWKQGTQYTEAFF
TRBV5-6	NA	TRBJ1-1	many	15	TGTGCCAGCAGCTTGGTTGGGACACCGAACACTGAAGCTTTCTTT	CASSLVGTPNTEAFF
TRBV5-1	TRBD2	TRBJ2-3	NA	15	TGCGCCAGCACCCATAGCGGGGGCACCACAGATACGCAGTATTTT	CASTHSGGTTDTQYF
TRBV5-4	NA	TRBJ2-5	once	15	TGTGCCAGCAGCTTGAGGCGGGGGCCCCAAGAGACCCAGTACTTC	CASSLRRGPQETQYF
TRBV4-3	NA	TRBJ1-6	NA	15	TGCGCCAGCAGCCAAGTCCGGGGATTTAATTCACCCCTCCACTTT	CASSQVRGFNSPLHF
TRBV6-1	NA	TRBJ2-5	few	14	TGTGCCAGCAGGACCGGTGGGGCCGGGGAGACCCAGTACTTC	CASRTGGAGETQYF
TRBV15	TRBD2	TRBJ2-5	NA	13	TGTGCCACCAGCAGAGGACTAGCTGAGACCCAGTACTTC	CATSRGLAETQYF
TRBV30	NA	TRBJ1-1	NA	15	TGTGCCTGGATCCCCGTGCGGAGGCTGAACACTGAAGCTTTCTTT	CAWIPVRRLNTEAFF